The source of this TCR beta chain is a study of cytomegalovirus exposure and HLA in healthy donors. Overall study results and limits: Solely CMV serostatus was available to characterize immune exposure.

Remarks on this clone: What it binds is unknown.

This PCR relied on a set of 60 Vbeta primers and 13 Jbeta primers. Assay: immunoSEQ multiplex PCR; the TCRdb copy retains only in-frame clones and omits some. Of approximately 160,000 clones listed, over 80% are singletons. Donors showed nominal health when sampled, although they likely had unrecorded immune exposures. Germline CDR1 reads SGHAT; CDR2 reads FQNNGV. The J segment lost 2 bases and the V segment lost 1 base, leaving 9 bases of the junction unmatched. CDR3 length: 17 residues. The receptor was derived from a human donor in good health. The chain uses TRBV11-2 and TRBJ2-5, with 8 bases aligning to TRBD2. Sequencing was carried out using PBMCs. The CDR3 is CASSLGFSSGYQETQYF. CDR3 in DNA: TGTGCCAGCAGCTTAGGTTTCTCTAGCGGGTATCAAGAGACCCAGTACTTC.